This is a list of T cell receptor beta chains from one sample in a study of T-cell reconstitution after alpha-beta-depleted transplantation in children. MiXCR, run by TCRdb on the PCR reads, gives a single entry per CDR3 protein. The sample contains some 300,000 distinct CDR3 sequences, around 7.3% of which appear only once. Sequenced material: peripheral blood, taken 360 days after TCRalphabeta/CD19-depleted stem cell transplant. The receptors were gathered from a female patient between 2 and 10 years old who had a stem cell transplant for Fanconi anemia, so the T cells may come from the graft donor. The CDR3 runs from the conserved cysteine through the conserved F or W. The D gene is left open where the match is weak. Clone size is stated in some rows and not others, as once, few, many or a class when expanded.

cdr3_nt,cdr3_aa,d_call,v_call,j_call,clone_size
TGTGCCACCAGCAGAGTACAGACTTATGGCTACACCTTC,CATSRVQTYGYTF,-,TRBV15,TRBJ1-2,many
TGTGCCAGCAGTTTGTCGGGTGACAAAAACATTCAGTACTTC,CASSLSGDKNIQYF,-,TRBV6-5,TRBJ2-4,few
TGTGCCAGCAGCGCCCGACAGGGGTCTGAAGCTTTCTTT,CASSARQGSEAFF,TRBD1,TRBV7-3,TRBJ1-1,few
TGTGCCTGGAGTATCGGGGGGTCCGGGGAGCTGTTTTTT,CAWSIGGSGELFF,TRBD2,TRBV30,TRBJ2-2,-
TGTGCCAGCAGCTTAATGGCAGCGACCTACGAGCAGTACTTC,CASSLMAATYEQYF,-,TRBV7-2,TRBJ2-7,many
TGTGCCAGCAGCCAACTAGGAAATGGCTACACCTTC,CASSQLGNGYTF,-,TRBV3-1,TRBJ1-2,few
TGCGCCAGCAGCGCCGTCCCGAGGGGGGGCACTGAAGCTTTCTTT,CASSAVPRGGTEAFF,-,TRBV5-1,TRBJ1-1,few
TGCGCCAGCAGGCCGGGGACAGCCTACTCCTACGAGCAGTACTTC,CASRPGTAYSYEQYF,TRBD1,TRBV5-1,TRBJ2-7,-
TGTGCCATCAACTCGGGACAGGGAAACGAGCAGTACTTC,CAINSGQGNEQYF,TRBD1,TRBV10-3,TRBJ2-7,many
TGTGCCAGCTCACCAGGTGGAGATAGCAATCAGCCCCAGCATTTT,CASSPGGDSNQPQHF,-,TRBV18,TRBJ1-5,few
TGTGCCAGCAGCTACGGGACTGACGGGTATGGCTACACCTTC,CASSYGTDGYGYTF,-,TRBV6-5,TRBJ1-2,few
TGTGCCAGCAGTTTGGACGGGGGCCCCACAGATACGCAGTATTTT,CASSLDGGPTDTQYF,-,TRBV12-3/TRBV12-4,TRBJ2-3,many
TGCAGTGCTAGCCTAGCGGGGGGGTGGAGATTCGGGGAGCTGTTTTTT,CSASLAGGWRFGELFF,TRBD2,TRBV20-1,TRBJ2-2,many
TGTGCCAGCAGCTTAAGTGGGCTAGCGGGGGGGGAGACCCAGTACTTC,CASSLSGLAGGETQYF,TRBD2,TRBV7-2,TRBJ2-5,-
TGTGCCAGCAGTGACCGACAGGGGAGAAATTCACCCCTCCACTTT,CASSDRQGRNSPLHF,TRBD1,TRBV28,TRBJ1-6,many
TGTGCCAGCAGTGATTCTTCTCGGGGCTACGAGCAGTACTTC,CASSDSSRGYEQYF,-,TRBV25-1,TRBJ2-7,-
TGTGCCAGCAGCCAGCGTGGGAGGTCACCCCTCCACTTT,CASSQRGRSPLHF,-,TRBV14,TRBJ1-6,-
TGTGCCAGCAAACAGCTTAATGAAAAACTGTTTTTT,CASKQLNEKLFF,-,TRBV2,TRBJ1-4,many
TGCGCCAGCAGTGGGGGATCGGGTACTGAAGCTTTCTTT,CASSGGSGTEAFF,-,TRBV10-2,TRBJ1-1,many
TGTGCCAGCAGGCAAACCCAAACAGTAGAGACCCAGTACTTC,CASRQTQTVETQYF,-,TRBV28,TRBJ2-5,many
TGTGCCAGCAGCTACAGTGTCGGTTCACCCCTCCACTTT,CASSYSVGSPLHF,-,TRBV12-3/TRBV12-4,TRBJ1-6,many
TGTGCCAGCAGCCTAACTAGCGGGGGGGCGGGTTACAATGAGCAGTTCTTC,CASSLTSGGAGYNEQFF,TRBD2,TRBV7-2,TRBJ2-1,-
TGTGCCAGCAGTCCACAGGATAACACTGAAGCTTTCTTT,CASSPQDNTEAFF,-,TRBV28,TRBJ1-1,-
TGTGCCAGCAGCCGGACTAGCGGGATACTGAGCTCCTACGAGCAGTACTTC,CASSRTSGILSSYEQYF,TRBD2,TRBV4-2,TRBJ2-7,many
TGTGCCAGCAGAACTAGCTCGGAGACCCAGTACTTC,CASRTSSETQYF,-,TRBV6-2/TRBV6-3,TRBJ2-5,many
TGTGCCAGCAGCTTAGCGCAGGACTATCATGGCTACACCTTC,CASSLAQDYHGYTF,-,TRBV11-2,TRBJ1-2,many
TGCAGTGCTAGAGAGTATGTCGACAGGGGGCGATTCTATGGCTACACCTTC,CSAREYVDRGRFYGYTF,TRBD1,TRBV20-1,TRBJ1-2,many
TGTGCCAGCAGTTTACTTACAGGGCACAATGAGCAGTTCTTC,CASSLLTGHNEQFF,-,TRBV28,TRBJ2-1,few
TGTGCCAGCAGCGGGTGGTATCCCGGACTAGGCTTCGTGGATGAGCAGTTCTTC,CASSGWYPGLGFVDEQFF,TRBD2,TRBV27,TRBJ2-1,few
TGTGCCAGCAAGGACAGGGGGGAGACCCAGTACTTC,CASKDRGETQYF,TRBD1,TRBV2,TRBJ2-5,few
TGCGCCAGCAGCTTTACAGGGCCACGAAACACTGAAGCTTTCTTT,CASSFTGPRNTEAFF,-,TRBV5-1,TRBJ1-1,many
TGTGCCAGCAGTTTAAGGGGCATCATTCTCTTGGGCTATGGCTACACCTTC,CASSLRGIILLGYGYTF,-,TRBV28,TRBJ1-2,-
TGTGCCAGCAGTTTAAGGGGGGGCCTAAGGAGTGAAGCTTTCTTT,CASSLRGGLRSEAFF,-,TRBV12-3/TRBV12-4,TRBJ1-1,many
TGTGCCAGCAGCTTATCGTACGAAGTGGAGGCTTTCTTT,CASSLSYEVEAFF,-,TRBV7-3,TRBJ1-1,many
TGTGCCAGCAGCGTAGGTTCTCAGGGGGCAACCGGGGAGCTGTTTTTT,CASSVGSQGATGELFF,TRBD1,TRBV9,TRBJ2-2,many
TGCAGTGCTAGTGGCAGGGGAGCCCAGCATTTT,CSASGRGAQHF,-,TRBV20-1,TRBJ1-5,many
TGTGCCAGACAGGTGAATAGCAATCAGCCCCAGCATTTT,CARQVNSNQPQHF,-,TRBV7-9,TRBJ1-5,many
TGTGCCAGCAGTTCCACGGGACAGGGGGAGGGTTACGAGCAGTACTTC,CASSSTGQGEGYEQYF,TRBD1,TRBV28,TRBJ2-7,-
TGTGCCAGCAGTTTACGCGACAGGGGGCGGCCAGATACGCAGTATTTT,CASSLRDRGRPDTQYF,TRBD1,TRBV27,TRBJ2-3,-
TGCAGTGCTAGAGAGGACCGATGGGCCTATGGCTACACCTTC,CSAREDRWAYGYTF,-,TRBV20-1,TRBJ1-2,few